This T cell receptor (beta chain) was identified during a study of T cells in Graves' hyperthyroidism and ophthalmopathy (dated by TCRdb to the late 2010s). Context from the whole study: Peripheral blood samples were taken at the time of initial diagnosis, prior to any treatment. According to the paper, TCR Vbeta CDR3 sequencing was carried out on some 130 peripheral blood samples, which came from under 50 ophthalmopathy, some 73 hyperthyroidism and approximately 17 progressor patients. Prospective prediction of ophthalmopathy was tested in an independent validation cohort consisting of roughly 19 hyperthyroidism patients and some 15 patients who later progressed to ophthalmopathy. The study also compared thyroid tissue and blood T-cell repertoires from five or six Graves' hyperthyroidism patients. To identify TCR V-J signatures that set the groups apart, the researchers used a discovery cohort of 100 patients, made up of 40 to 45 with Graves' ophthalmopathy and about 60 with stable Graves' hyperthyroidism. The 80 to 100 discovery patients were randomly divided into training and test sets at a 7:3 ratio. After sampling, hyperthyroidism patients received methimazole starting at 30 mg daily, and ophthalmopathy patients received high-dose intravenous methylprednisolone.

From cysteine to phenylalanine, the CDR3 is 12 amino acids long. Just the 36-base CDR3 DNA is kept, in frame starting at base 1. The germline V gene supplies CDR1 ENHRY and CDR2 SYGVKD. Graves' hyperthyroidism was defined as stable when no progression to ophthalmopathy occurred over 18 months of follow-up. The hyperthyroidism patients were between 18 and 65 years old and newly diagnosed, with a disease duration of less than 2 months. Patients with uncontrolled infections, other autoimmune diseases, pregnancy or lactation were excluded. Diagnoses were established on the basis of clinical symptoms, serum thyroxine and TRAb, thyroid ultrasound, and orbital computed tomography. Ficoll-Paque density gradient centrifugation was used to isolate PBMCs from 9.5 to 10 ml of fresh peripheral blood. Total RNA was extracted using Trizol reagent, and RNA quality was assessed on an Agilent 2100 Bioanalyzer. TCR beta CDR3 regions were amplified from RNA transcripts. For the first round of RT-PCR on the TCR CDR3, the HTBI primer set was used together with the Qiagen OneStep RT-PCR kit. The libraries were constructed in a second round of multiplex PCR and then size-selected and purified. Paired-end sequencing of the libraries was performed with 100 bp reads on an Illumina HiSeq2000. Per the authors' processing: Raw data were processed with SOAPnuke, discarding reads with adapters, uncalled bases, mean Phred below 15, or no exact constant-primer or identifier match. COPE v1.2.5 was used to merge the high-quality paired reads, and each unique nucleotide sequence was defined as a clonotype. MiTCR v1.1 was used to align the clonotypes against IMGT TRBV, TRBD and TRBJ reference segments. The analysis included only V-J combinations with a frequency above 0.0001, which together covered roughly 99% of the repertoires. The TCS score was defined as F50 (clonal expansion) divided by E x V (chaos), with BLOSUM62-based TCRdist calculated between CDR3 peptides within each V-J. Welch's t-statistics and random forest reduced approximately 520 V-J features to 13, which were used in a naive Bayes classifier (R e1071). TCRdb reran the public reads through fastp at Q25 and MiXCR, keeping productive beta chains. Records with the same CDR3 protein are collapsed into one entry carrying the most frequent genes and DNA. These V and J calls rely on TCRdb rather than the paper's analysis. This sample holds around 440,000 distinct CDR3 sequences; around 14% were observed only once. The ten largest make up roughly 15% of the sample.

In regard to this clonotype: No antigen is known for it. The input lacks base qualities; no much larger clone sits a single base away.

What the research found in general, with its limitations: Sample size was not statistically predetermined, and investigators were not blinded to group allocation. In cross-validation, a model built on a 13 V-J signature told ophthalmopathy apart from stable hyperthyroidism with approximately 91% sensitivity and about 81% specificity, and in testing the same model reached 80%/75%. In validation, progression to ophthalmopathy was predicted by the model with 70.59% sensitivity and 72.22% specificity, a median of approximately 6.5 months before onset. Blood samples also contained most of the expanded thyroid clonotypes (frequency above 0.001), which suggests that blood repertoires may reflect thyroid immune responses.

Sequencing used blood. The rearrangement joined TRBV10-3 to TRBJ1-1, with the D gene call left open. The TCR was taken from a young woman with Graves' hyperthyroidism. The bases read TGTGCGACCTCTGATTGGGCCGCTGAAGCTTTCTTT. Its amino acids are CATSDWAAEAFF.